What follows is one T cell receptor (beta chain) and its context. This record belongs to a study of blood T cell repertoires in COVID-19. Study details: Collection of acute and convalescent COVID-19 samples took place in the United States, Italy and Spain.

Categorization into cohorts depended on clinical history that participants reported. This CDR3 has 15 amino acids. The ends lost 0 bases at V and 4 bases at J; junction bases unmatched: 3. Germline-derived CDR1 and CDR2 are LGHNA and YNFKEQ. In the original analysis: Estimates of nucleated cell counts were drawn from the amplification of reference gene primers. The assay was immunoSEQ multiplex PCR, and TCRdb's table has in-frame clones only and misses some. V, J and clone size are those of that table, while D and trimming were read from the DNA. The table lists about 300,000 clones, roughly 90% of them singletons.

The chain has TRBV4-2 and TRBJ2-7; 10 positions agree with TRBD1. Sequencing was performed on PBMCs or T cells enriched from blood (not recorded which). This clonotype was sampled from a woman in her forties or fifties who had been exposed to COVID-19. The CDR3 sequence is CASSQEGTGEYEQYF. In DNA, the CDR3 is TGTGCCAGCAGCCAAGAAGGGACAGGGGAGTACGAGCAGTACTTC.